There are many counts of the clone carrying this T cell receptor (beta chain). Its antigen is not identified. The data were obtained in a study of early T cells in non-severe SARS-CoV-2 infection. Across the whole study: Chains stayed unpaired after sequencing of bulk RNA from unsorted whole blood. Study-wide results and caveats: Lookups in VDJdb leaned toward anti-spike CD8 responses and missed private and CD4 specificities.

Individual cDNA molecules were tagged with unique molecular identifiers. TCRdb used MiXCR to reprocess the 5' RACE reads, holding one entry per CDR3 protein. The sample consists of 25,000 to 30,000 distinct CDR3 sequences, roughly 5.6% of them appearing once. Germline lookup yields CDR1 SGHKS and CDR2 YYEKEE (reference sequence). The trim removed 2 bases at V and 6 bases at J, leaving 10 bases unmatched. The CDR3 spans 16 residues. The rearrangement uses TRBV5-5 and TRBJ1-5; 8 nucleotides agree with TRBD1. This TCR was recovered from an adult who was a healthcare worker with PCR-confirmed SARS-CoV-2 infection or an uninfected control (not recorded which). The sequenced sample consisted of whole blood. CDR3 sequence (DNA): TGTGCCAGCAGCTTACGCCCGACAGGGGCTGGTCAGCCCCAGCATTTT. This translates into CASSLRPTGAGQPQHF. Together with reference TRBV5-5 and TRBJ1-5, the CDR3 gives the full variable domain: DAGVTQSPTHLIKTRGQQVTLRCSPISGHKSVSWYQQVLGQGPQFIFQYYEKEERGRGNFPDRFSARQFPNYSSELNVNALLLGDSALYLCASSLRPTGAGQPQHFGDGTRLSIL.